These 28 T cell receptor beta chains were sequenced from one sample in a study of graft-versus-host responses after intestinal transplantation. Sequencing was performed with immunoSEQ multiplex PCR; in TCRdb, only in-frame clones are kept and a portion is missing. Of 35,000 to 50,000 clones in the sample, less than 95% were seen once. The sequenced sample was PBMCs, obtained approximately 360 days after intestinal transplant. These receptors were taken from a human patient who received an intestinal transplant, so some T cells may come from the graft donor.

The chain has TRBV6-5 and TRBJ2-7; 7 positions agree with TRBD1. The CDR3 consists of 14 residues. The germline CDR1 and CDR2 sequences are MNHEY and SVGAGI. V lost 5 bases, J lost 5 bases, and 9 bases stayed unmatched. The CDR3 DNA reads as TGTGCCAGCAGTGAAATGTTAGGGGGCCACGAGCAGTACTTC. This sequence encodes CASSEMLGGHEQYF.

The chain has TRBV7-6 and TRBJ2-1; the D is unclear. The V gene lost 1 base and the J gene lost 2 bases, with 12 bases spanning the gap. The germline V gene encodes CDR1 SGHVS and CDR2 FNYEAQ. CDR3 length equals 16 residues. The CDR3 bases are TGTGCCAGCAGCTTAGGTCAGGCAGGAACCTACAATGAGCAGTTCTTC. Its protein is CASSLGQAGTYNEQFF.

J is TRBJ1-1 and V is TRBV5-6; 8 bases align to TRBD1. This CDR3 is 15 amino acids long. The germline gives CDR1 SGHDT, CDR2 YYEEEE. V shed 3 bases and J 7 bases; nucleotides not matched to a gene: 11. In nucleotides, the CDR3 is TGTGCCAGCAGCTGGGGACAGGCGACTCTTGTTGAAGCTTTCTTT. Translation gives CASSWGQATLVEAFF.

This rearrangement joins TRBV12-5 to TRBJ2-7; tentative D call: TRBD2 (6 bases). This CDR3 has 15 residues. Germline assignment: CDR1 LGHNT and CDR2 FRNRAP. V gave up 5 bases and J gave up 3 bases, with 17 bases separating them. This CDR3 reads CASGPGTPSFYEQYF. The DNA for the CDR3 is TGTGCTAGTGGTCCCGGGACTCCTTCCTTCTACGAGCAGTACTTC.

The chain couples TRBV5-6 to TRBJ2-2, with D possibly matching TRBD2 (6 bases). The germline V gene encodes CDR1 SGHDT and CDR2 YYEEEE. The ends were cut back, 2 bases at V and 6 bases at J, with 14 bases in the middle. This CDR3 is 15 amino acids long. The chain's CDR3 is CASSFPPGVAGELFF. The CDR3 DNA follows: TGTGCCAGCAGCTTCCCTCCGGGGGTCGCCGGGGAGCTGTTTTTT.

The CDR3 loop reads CASSLRGTYNEQFF. The CDR3 DNA is TGTGCCAGCAGCTTAAGAGGTACCTACAATGAGCAGTTCTTC. This chain joins TRBV7-3 and TRBJ2-1; D unclear. This CDR3 has 14 amino acids. Per germline, CDR1 SGHTA and CDR2 FQGTGA. Trimming took 1 base from V and 2 from J, leaving 6 bases between them.

The CDR3, as DNA: TGTGCCAGCAGCTTAGAGTCCGCCGGGGACATTCAGTACTTC. Translation: CASSLESAGDIQYF. The rearrangement links TRBV7-3 to TRBJ2-4; tentatively, D is TRBD2 (5 bases). The ends were cut back, 2 bases at V and 8 bases at J, with 13 bases in the middle. This CDR3 comprises 14 residues. CDR1 and CDR2 from the germline V gene are SGHTA and FQGTGA.

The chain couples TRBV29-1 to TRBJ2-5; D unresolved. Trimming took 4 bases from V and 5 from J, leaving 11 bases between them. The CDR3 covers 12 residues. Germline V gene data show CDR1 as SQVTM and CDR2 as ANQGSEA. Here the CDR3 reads CSVGSIGETQYF. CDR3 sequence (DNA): TGCAGCGTTGGGTCCATAGGGGAGACCCAGTACTTC.

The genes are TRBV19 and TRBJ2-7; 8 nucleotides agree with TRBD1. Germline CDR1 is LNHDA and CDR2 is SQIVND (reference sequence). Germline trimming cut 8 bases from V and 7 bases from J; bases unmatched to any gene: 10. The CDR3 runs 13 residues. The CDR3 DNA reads TGTGCCAGTGCTGGACAGGGACATGGGGAGCAGTACTTC. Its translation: CASAGQGHGEQYF.

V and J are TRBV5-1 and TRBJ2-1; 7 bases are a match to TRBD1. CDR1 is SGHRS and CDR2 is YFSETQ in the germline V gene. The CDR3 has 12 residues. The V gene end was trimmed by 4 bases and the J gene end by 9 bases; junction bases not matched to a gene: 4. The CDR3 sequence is CASSTSGGEQFF. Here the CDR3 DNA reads TGCGCCAGCAGCACCTCAGGGGGTGAGCAGTTCTTC.

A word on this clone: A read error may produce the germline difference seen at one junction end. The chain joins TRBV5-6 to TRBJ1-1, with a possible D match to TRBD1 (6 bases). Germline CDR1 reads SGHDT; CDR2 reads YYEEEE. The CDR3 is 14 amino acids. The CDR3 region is CASSLERGNTEALF. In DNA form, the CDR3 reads TGTGCCAGCAGCTTGGAGAGGGGGAACACTGAAGCTTTATTT.

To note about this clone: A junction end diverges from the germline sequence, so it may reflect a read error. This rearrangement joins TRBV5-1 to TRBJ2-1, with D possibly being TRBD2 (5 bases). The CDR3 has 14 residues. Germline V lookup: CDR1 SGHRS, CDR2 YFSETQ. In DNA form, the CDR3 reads TGCGCCAGCAGCTTGGTTCCAGCGGCCAATGAGCGGTTCTTC. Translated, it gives CASSLVPAANERFF.

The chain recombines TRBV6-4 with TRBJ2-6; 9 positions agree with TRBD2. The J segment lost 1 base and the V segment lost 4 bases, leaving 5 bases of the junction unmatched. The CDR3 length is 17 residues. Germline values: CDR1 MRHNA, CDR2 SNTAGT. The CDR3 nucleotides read TGTGCCAGCAGTGCCCCCAGCGGGAGGTCTGGGGCCAACGTCCTGACTTTC. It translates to CASSAPSGRSGANVLTF.

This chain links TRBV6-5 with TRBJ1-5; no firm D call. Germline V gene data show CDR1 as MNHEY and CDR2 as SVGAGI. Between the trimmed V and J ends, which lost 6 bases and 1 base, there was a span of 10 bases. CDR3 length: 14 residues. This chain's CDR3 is CASSHGLSNQPQHF. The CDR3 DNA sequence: TGTGCCAGCAGCCATGGACTGAGCAATCAGCCCCAGCATTTT.

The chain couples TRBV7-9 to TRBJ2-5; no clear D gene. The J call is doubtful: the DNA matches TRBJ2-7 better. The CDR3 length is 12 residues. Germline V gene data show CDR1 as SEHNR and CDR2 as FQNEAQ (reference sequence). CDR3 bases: TGTGCCAGCAGCCTACAGAGCTACGAGCAGTACTTC. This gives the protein CASSLQSYEQYF.

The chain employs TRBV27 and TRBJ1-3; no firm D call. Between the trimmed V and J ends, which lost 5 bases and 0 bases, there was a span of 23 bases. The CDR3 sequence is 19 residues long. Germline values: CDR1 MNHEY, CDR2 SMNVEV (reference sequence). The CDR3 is CASSPLQGRSLSSGNTIYF. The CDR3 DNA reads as TGTGCCAGCAGTCCCCTTCAAGGGCGGAGTCTTTCCTCTGGAAACACCATATATTTT.

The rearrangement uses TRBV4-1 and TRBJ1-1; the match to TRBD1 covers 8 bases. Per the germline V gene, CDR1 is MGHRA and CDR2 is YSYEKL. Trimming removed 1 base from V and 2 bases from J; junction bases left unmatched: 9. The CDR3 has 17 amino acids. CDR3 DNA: TGCGCCAGCAGCCAAGCAATAGTCGGACAGGGAAACACTGAAGCTTTCTTT. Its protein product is CASSQAIVGQGNTEAFF.

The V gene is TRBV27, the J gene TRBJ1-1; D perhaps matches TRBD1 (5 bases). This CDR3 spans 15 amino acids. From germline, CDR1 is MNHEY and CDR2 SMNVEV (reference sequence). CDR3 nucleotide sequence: TGTGTCACAGCTGGGGGGATGGACGTAAACACTGAAGCTTTCTTT. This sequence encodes CVTAGGMDVNTEAFF.

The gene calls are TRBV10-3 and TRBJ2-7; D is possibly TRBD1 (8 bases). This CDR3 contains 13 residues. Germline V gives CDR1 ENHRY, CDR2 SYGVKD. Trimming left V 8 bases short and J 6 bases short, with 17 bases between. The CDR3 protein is CAISPDREGEQYF. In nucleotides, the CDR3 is TGTGCCATCTCCCCGGACAGGGAGGGCGAGCAGTACTTC.

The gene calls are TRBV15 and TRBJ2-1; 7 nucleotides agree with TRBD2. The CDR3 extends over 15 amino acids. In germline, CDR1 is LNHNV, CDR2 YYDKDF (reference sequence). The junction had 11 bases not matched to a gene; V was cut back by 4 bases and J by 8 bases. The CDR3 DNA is TGTGCCACCAGCAAAGCGGGCGGGGGATCTCATGAGCAGTTCTTC. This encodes CATSKAGGGSHEQFF.

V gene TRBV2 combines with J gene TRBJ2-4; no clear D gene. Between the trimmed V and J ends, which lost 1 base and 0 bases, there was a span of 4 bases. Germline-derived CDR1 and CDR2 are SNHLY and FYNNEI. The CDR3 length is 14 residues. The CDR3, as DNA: TGTGCCAGCAGTGAAGGGGTAGCCAAAAACATTCAGTACTTC. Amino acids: CASSEGVAKNIQYF. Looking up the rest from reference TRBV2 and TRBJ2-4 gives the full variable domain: EPEVTQTPSHQVTQMGQEVILRCVPISNHLYFYWYRQILGQKVEFLVSFYNNEISEKSEIFDDQFSVERPDGSNFTLKIRSTKLEDSAMYFCASSEGVAKNIQYFGAGTRLSVL.

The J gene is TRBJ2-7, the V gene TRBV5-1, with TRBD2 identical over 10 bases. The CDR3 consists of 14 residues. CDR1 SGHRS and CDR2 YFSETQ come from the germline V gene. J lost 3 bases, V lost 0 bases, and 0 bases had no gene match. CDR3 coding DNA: TGCGCCAGCAGCTTGGCTAGCGGGGGCTACGAGCAGTACTTC. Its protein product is CASSLASGGYEQYF. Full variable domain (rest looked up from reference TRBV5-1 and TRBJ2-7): KAGVTQTPRYLIKTRGQQVTLSCSPISGHRSVSWYQQTPGQGLQFLFEYFSETQRNKGNFPGRFSGRQFSNSRSEMNVSTLELGDSALYLCASSLASGGYEQYFGPGTRLTVT.

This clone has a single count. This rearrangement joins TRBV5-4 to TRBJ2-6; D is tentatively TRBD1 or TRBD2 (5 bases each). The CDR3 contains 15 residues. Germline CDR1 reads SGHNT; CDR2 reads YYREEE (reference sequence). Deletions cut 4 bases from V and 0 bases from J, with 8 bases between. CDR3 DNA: TGTGCCAGCAGCCGGGACCCCTCTGGGGCCAACGTCCTGACTTTC. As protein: CASSRDPSGANVLTF.

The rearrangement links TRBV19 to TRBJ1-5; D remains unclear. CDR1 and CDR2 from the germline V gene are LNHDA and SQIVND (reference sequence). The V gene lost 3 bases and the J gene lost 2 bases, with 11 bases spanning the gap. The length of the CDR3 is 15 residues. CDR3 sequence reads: CASSIYGGGNQPQHF. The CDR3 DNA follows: TGTGCCAGTAGTATTTACGGCGGGGGCAATCAGCCCCAGCATTTT.

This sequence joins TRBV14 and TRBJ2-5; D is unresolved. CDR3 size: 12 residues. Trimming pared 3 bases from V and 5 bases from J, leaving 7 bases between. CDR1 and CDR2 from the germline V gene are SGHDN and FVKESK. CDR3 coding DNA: TGTGCCAGCAGCCATGTTCCGGAGACCCAGTACTTC. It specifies CASSHVPETQYF.

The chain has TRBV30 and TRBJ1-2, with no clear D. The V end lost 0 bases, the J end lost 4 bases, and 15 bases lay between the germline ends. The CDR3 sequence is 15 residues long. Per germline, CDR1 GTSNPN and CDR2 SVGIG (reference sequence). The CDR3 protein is CAWSVGLDGLYGYTF. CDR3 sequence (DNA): TGTGCCTGGAGTGTAGGTCTGGACGGACTCTATGGCTACACCTTC. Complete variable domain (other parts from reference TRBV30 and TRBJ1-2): SQTIHQWPATLVQPVGSPLSLECTVEGTSNPNLYWYRQAAGRGLQLLFYSVGIGQISSEVPQNLSASRPQDRQFILSSKKLLLSDSGFYLCAWSVGLDGLYGYTFGSGTRLTVV.

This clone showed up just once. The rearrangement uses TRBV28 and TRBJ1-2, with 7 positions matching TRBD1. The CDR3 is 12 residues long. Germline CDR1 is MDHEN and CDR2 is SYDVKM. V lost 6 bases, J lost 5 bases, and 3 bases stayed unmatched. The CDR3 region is CASRGTDYGYTF. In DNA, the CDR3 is TGTGCCAGCAGGGGGACAGATTATGGCTACACCTTC.

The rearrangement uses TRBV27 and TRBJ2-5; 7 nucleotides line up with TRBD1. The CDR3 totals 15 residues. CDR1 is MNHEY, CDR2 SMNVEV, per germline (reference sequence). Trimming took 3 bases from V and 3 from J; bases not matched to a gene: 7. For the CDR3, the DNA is TGTGCCAGCAGTTTTTCAGGACAGGTAGAAGAGACCCAGTACTTC. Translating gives CASSFSGQVEETQYF.